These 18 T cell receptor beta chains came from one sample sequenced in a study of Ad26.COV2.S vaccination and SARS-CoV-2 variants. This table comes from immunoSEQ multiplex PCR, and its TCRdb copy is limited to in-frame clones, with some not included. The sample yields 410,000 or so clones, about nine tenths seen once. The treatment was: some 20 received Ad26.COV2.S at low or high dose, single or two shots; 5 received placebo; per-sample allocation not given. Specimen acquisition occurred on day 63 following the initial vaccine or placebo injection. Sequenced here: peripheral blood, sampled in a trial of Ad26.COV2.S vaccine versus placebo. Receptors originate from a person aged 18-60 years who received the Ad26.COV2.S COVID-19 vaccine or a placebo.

As DNA, the CDR3 is TGTGCCAGCAGCTTGGAGGCAAGTAACACTGAAGCTTTCTTT. The encoded protein is CASSLEASNTEAFF. The chain has TRBV5-4 and TRBJ1-1, with D uncertain. Germline V lookup: CDR1 SGHNT, CDR2 YYREEE (reference sequence). CDR3 length: 14 amino acids. The germline V and J ends were trimmed by 0 bases and 2 bases, with 8 bases remaining between them. Supplemented by reference TRBV5-4 and TRBJ1-1, the full variable domain reads ETGVTQSPTHLIKTRGQQVTLRCSSQSGHNTVSWYQQALGQGPQFIFQYYREEENGRGNFPPRFSGLQFPNYSSELNVNALELDDSALYLCASSLEASNTEAFFGQGTRLTVV.

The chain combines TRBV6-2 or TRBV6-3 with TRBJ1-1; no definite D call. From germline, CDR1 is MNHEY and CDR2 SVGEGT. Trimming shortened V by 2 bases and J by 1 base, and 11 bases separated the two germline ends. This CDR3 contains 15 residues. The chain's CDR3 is CASSYPPGSNTEAFF. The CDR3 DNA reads TGTGCCAGCAGTTACCCCCCGGGATCGAACACTGAAGCTTTCTTT.

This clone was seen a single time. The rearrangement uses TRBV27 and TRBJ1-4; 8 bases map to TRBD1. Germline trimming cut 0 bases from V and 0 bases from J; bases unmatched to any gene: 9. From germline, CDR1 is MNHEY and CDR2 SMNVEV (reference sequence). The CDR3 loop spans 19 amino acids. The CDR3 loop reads CASSLSARDRGATNEKLFF. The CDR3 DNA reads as TGTGCCAGCAGTTTATCAGCGAGAGACAGGGGTGCAACTAATGAAAAACTGTTTTTT.

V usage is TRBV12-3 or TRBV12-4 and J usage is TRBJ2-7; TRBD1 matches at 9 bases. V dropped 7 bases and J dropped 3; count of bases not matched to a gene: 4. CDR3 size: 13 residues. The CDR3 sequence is CASKKTGGYEQYF. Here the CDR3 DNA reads TGTGCCAGCAAGAAGACAGGGGGCTACGAGCAGTACTTC.

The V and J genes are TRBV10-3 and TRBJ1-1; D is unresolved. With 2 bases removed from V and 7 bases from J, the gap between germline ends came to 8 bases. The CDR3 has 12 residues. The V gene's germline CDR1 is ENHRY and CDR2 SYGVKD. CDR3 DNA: TGTGCCATCAGTGAGATAGAGTTTGAAGCTTTCTTT. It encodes CAISEIEFEAFF.

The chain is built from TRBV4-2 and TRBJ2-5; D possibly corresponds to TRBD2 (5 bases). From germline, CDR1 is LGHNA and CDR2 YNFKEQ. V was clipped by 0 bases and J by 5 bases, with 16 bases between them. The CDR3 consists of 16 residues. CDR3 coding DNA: TGTGCCAGCAGCCAAGAATGGGTAGGAGGTTCTGAGACCCAGTACTTC. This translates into CASSQEWVGGSETQYF.

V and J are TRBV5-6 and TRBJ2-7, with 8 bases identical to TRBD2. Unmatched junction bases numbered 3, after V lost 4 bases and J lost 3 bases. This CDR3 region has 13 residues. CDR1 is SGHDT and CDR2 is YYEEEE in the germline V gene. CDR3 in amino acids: CASSLLADYEQYF. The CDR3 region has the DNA TGTGCCAGCAGCCTACTAGCGGACTACGAGCAGTACTTC.

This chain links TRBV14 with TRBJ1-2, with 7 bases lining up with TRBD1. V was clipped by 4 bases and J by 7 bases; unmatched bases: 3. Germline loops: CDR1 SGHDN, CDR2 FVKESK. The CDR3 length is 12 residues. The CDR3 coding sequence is TGTGCCAGCAGCCCCGACAGGGTTGGCTACACCTTC. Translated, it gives CASSPDRVGYTF.

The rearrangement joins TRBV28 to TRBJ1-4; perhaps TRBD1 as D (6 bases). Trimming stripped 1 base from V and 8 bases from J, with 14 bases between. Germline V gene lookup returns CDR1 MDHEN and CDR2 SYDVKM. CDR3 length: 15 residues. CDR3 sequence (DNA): TGTGCCAGCAGTTTATCCACCTCGGGACAAGAAAAACTGTTTTTT. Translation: CASSLSTSGQEKLFF.

The DNA for the CDR3 is TGTGCCAGCAGCTTAGCGGCCCCGGGACAGGGGAACACCGGGGAGCTGTTTTTT. It encodes CASSLAAPGQGNTGELFF. The chain joins TRBV7-9 to TRBJ2-2; 9 bases are a match to TRBD1. CDR3 length: 18 amino acids. V shed 0 bases, J shed 1 base, and the junction held 6 bases outside the gene matches. Germline CDR1 is SEHNR and CDR2 is FQNEAQ (reference sequence).

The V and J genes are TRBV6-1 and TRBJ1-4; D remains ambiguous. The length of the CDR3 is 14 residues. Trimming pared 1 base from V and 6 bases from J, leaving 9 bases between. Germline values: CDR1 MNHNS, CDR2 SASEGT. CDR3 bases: TGTGCCAGCAGTGAAGTGATGGGTGATGAAAAACTGTTTTTT. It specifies CASSEVMGDEKLFF.

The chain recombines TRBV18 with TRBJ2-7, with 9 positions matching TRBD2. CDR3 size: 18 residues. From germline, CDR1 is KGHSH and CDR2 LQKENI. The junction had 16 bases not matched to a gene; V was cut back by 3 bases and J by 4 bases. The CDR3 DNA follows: TGTGCCAGCTCACCGACTACTTCAGCGGGAGGTATTAATTACGAGCAGTACTTC. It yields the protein CASSPTTSAGGINYEQYF.

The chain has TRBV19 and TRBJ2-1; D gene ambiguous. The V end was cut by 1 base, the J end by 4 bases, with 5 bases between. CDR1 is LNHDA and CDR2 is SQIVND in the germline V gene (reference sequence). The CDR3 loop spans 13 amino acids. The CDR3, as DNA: TGTGCCAGTAGTATAGCCCTGTACAATGAGCAGTTCTTC. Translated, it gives CASSIALYNEQFF. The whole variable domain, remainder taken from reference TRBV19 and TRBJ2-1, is DGGITQSPKYLFRKEGQNVTLSCEQNLNHDAMYWYRQDPGQGLRLIYYSQIVNDFQKGDIAEGYSVSREKKESFPLTVTSAQKNPTAFYLCASSIALYNEQFFGPGTRLTVL.

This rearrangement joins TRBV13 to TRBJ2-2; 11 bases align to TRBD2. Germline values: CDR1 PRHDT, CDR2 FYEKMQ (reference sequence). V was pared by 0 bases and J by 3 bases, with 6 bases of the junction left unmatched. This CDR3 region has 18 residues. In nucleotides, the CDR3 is TGTGCCAGCAGCTTAGGCCTAGCGGGAGGCCCCGACACCGGGGAGCTGTTTTTT. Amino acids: CASSLGLAGGPDTGELFF.

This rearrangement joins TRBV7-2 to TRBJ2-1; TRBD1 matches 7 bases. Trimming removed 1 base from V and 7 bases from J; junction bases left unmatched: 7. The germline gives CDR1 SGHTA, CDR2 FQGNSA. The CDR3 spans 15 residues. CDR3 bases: TGTGCCAGCAGCTTAGTGGGACAGAGTAGGAATGAGCAGTTCTTC. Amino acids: CASSLVGQSRNEQFF.

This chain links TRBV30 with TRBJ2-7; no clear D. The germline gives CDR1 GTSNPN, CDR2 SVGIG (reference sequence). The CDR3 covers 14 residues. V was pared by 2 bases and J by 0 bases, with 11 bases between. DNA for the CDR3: TGTGCCTGGAGTCCTGACGCGTTCTCCTACGAGCAGTACTTC. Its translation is CAWSPDAFSYEQYF.

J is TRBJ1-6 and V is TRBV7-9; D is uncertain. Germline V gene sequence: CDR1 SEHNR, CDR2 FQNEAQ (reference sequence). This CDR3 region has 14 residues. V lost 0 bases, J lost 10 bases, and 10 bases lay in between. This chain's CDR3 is CASSLALGKSPLHF. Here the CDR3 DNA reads TGTGCCAGCAGCTTAGCGCTAGGGAAATCACCCCTCCACTTT.

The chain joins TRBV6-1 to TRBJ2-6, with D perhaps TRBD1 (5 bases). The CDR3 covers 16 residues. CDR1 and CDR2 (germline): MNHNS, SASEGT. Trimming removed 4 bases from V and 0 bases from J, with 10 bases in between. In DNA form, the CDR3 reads TGTGCCAGCAGTGCAGGGTCGAGCTCTGGGGCCAACGTCCTGACTTTC. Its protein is CASSAGSSSGANVLTF.